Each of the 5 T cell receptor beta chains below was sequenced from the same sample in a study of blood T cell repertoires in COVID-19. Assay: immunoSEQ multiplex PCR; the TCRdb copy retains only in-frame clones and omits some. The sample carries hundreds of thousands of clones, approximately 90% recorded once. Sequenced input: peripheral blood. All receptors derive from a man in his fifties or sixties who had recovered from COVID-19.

The CDR3: CASSSRGTNEKLFF. CDR3 nucleotides: TGTGCCAGCAGCTCCCGAGGGACTAATGAAAAACTGTTTTTT. The chain recombines TRBV5-8 with TRBJ1-4, with D unclear. V was clipped by 3 bases and J by 2 bases, with 8 bases between them. The CDR3 loop spans 14 amino acids. The germline gives CDR1 SGHTS, CDR2 YDEGEE.

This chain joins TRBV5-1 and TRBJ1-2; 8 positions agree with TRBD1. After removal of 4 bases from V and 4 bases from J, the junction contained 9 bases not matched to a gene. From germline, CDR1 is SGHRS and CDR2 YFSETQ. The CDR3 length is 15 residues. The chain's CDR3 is CASSAGTGSFYGYTF. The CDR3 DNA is TGCGCCAGCAGCGCCGGGACAGGATCATTCTATGGCTACACCTTC.

CDR3 sequence reads: CASTPDLNTEAFF. The CDR3 DNA follows: TGTGCCAGCACCCCGGACTTGAACACTGAAGCTTTCTTT. V and J are TRBV9 and TRBJ1-1; no clear D gene. The CDR3 extends over 13 amino acids. Germline V lookup: CDR1 SGDLS, CDR2 YYNGEE. Between the trimmed V and J ends, which lost 6 bases and 0 bases, there was a span of 9 bases.

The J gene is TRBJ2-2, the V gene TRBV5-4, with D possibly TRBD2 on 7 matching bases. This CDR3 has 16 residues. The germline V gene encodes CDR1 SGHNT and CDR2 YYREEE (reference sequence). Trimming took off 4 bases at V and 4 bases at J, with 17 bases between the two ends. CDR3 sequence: CASSPWGRGITGELFF. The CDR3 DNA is TGTGCCAGCAGCCCCTGGGGGCGGGGGATCACCGGGGAGCTGTTTTTT.

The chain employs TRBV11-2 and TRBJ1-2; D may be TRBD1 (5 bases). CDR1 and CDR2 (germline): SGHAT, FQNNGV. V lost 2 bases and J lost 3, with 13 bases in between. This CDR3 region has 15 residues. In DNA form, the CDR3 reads TGTGCCAGCAGCTTAACGGGGGGTTCGGACTATGGCTACACCTTC. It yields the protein CASSLTGGSDYGYTF.